The 27 T cell receptor beta chains given below trace back to one sample, sequenced in a study of a mutant IDH1 vaccine in newly diagnosed glioma. Time point reported: baseline, week 1 (first vaccination visit). Described treatment: pre-vaccination baseline after standard-of-care therapy. Assay: immunoSEQ multiplex PCR; the TCRdb copy retains only in-frame clones and omits some. The sample has some 95,000 clones; around 77% are singletons. This specimen was PBMCs, taken from a glioma patient treated with radiotherapy, temozolomide or both. These receptors all stem from a man aged 40-49 years with glioma.

The genes are TRBV30 and TRBJ1-2; D is uncertain. The CDR3 consists of 12 residues. V lost 3 bases and J 4 bases, leaving 9 bases between the germline ends. CDR1 is GTSNPN and CDR2 is SVGIG in the germline V gene (reference sequence). CDR3 DNA sequence: TGTGCCTGGAGCCCCAGGTCCTATGGCTACACCTTC. It yields the protein CAWSPRSYGYTF.

The CDR3 DNA is TGCGCCAGCAGCCAAGAATCTACGACTAGCGGGTACATTGGCGAGCAGTACTTC. Protein product: CASSQESTTSGYIGEQYF. The chain couples TRBV4-3 to TRBJ2-7; 10 nucleotides match TRBD2. V was clipped by 0 bases and J by 6 bases; unmatched bases: 14. The CDR3 totals 18 residues. From germline, CDR1 is LGHNA and CDR2 YSLEER.

This chain links TRBV18 with TRBJ1-1, with D perhaps TRBD1 (6 bases). CDR1 KGHSH and CDR2 LQKENI come from the germline V gene. The CDR3 is made up of 14 amino acids. V shed 6 bases and J shed 5 bases, with 16 bases lying between them. CDR3: CASSIHRDQTEAFF. CDR3 sequence (DNA): TGTGCCAGCTCCATACACAGGGATCAGACTGAAGCTTTCTTT. Complete variable domain (other parts from reference TRBV18 and TRBJ1-1): NAGVMQNPRHLVRRRGQEARLRCSPMKGHSHVYWYRQLPEEGLKFMVYLQKENIIDESGMPKERFSAEFPKEGPSILRIQQVVRGDSAAYFCASSIHRDQTEAFFGQGTRLTVV.

In its sample, this clone was seen a few times. At one end the junction does not follow the germline gene, possibly because of a read error. This rearrangement joins TRBV29-1 to TRBJ1-2; 9 nucleotides agree with TRBD1. The germline V gene encodes CDR1 SQVTM and CDR2 ANQGSEA. This CDR3 spans 13 amino acids. DNA for the CDR3: TGCAGCGTGGAAGGACAGGGGAAGGGTGGCTACACCTTC. Residues: CSVEGQGKGGYTF.

The chain is built from TRBV2 and TRBJ2-3; TRBD1 matches 12 bases. V was clipped by 6 bases and J by 5 bases; unmatched bases: 9. The length of the CDR3 is 16 residues. CDR1 is SNHLY, CDR2 FYNNEI, per germline. This CDR3 reads CASRARDRGHLDTQYF. The CDR3 region has the DNA TGTGCCAGCAGGGCCCGGGACAGGGGGCATTTAGATACGCAGTATTTT.

V is TRBV2 and J is TRBJ1-2, with 9 bases that match TRBD1. Germline assignment: CDR1 SNHLY and CDR2 FYNNEI. This CDR3 has 14 amino acids. Losses at the gene ends were 8 bases for V and 4 bases for J; bases not matched to a gene: 8. The CDR3 sequence: CASHPGQGIYGYTF. The CDR3 coding sequence is TGTGCCAGCCATCCGGGACAGGGCATCTATGGCTACACCTTC.

The chain couples TRBV5-5 to TRBJ2-7; unclear D gene. V gave up 0 bases and J gave up 2 bases, with 9 bases separating them. The CDR3 runs to 14 residues. Per germline, CDR1 SGHKS and CDR2 YYEKEE (reference sequence). The CDR3 reads CASSLGTQPYEQYF. The CDR3 nucleotides read TGTGCCAGCAGCTTGGGGACGCAACCCTACGAGCAGTACTTC.

The chain has TRBV10-1 and TRBJ2-3, with D perhaps given as TRBD1 or TRBD2 (6 bases each). There are 13 residues in the CDR3. CDR1 WNHNN and CDR2 SYGVQD come from the germline V gene (reference sequence). The ends were cut back, 5 bases at V and 8 bases at J, with 14 bases in the middle. CDR3 bases: TGCGCCAGCAGTACCATCGAGGGGGGTACGCAGTATTTT. Protein sequence: CASSTIEGGTQYF.

The CDR3 loop reads CASSWQGNTEAFF. The DNA for the CDR3 is TGTGCCAGTAGTTGGCAGGGTAACACTGAAGCTTTCTTT. The rearrangement uses TRBV19 and TRBJ1-1; D perhaps matches TRBD1 (5 bases). The V end lost 5 bases, the J end lost 2 bases, and 9 bases lay between the germline ends. Germline CDR1 and CDR2: LNHDA and SQIVND (reference sequence). The CDR3 covers 13 residues.

This sequence joins TRBV5-6 and TRBJ1-2; 10 bases fit TRBD1. The CDR3 covers 15 residues. V trimming: 4 bases; J trimming: 2 bases; junction bases outside the gene matches: 5. CDR1 and CDR2 from the germline V gene are SGHDT and YYEEEE. The CDR3 loop is CASSPRTGGNYGYTF. Here the CDR3 DNA reads TGTGCCAGCAGCCCCCGGACAGGGGGGAACTATGGCTACACCTTC. Variable domain in full (rest from reference TRBV5-6 and TRBJ1-2): DAGVTQSPTHLIKTRGQQVTLRCSPKSGHDTVSWYQQALGQGPQFIFQYYEEEERQRGNFPDRFSGHQFPNYSSELNVNALLLGDSALYLCASSPRTGGNYGYTFGSGTRLTVV.

This chain uses TRBV6-5 with TRBJ1-3, with D possibly being TRBD1 (6 bases). The CDR3 has 13 amino acids. V lost 5 bases to trimming and J lost 4 bases, with 9 bases between them. CDR1 and CDR2 from the germline V gene are MNHEY and SVGAGI. This CDR3 reads CASSLDRGNTIYF. The CDR3 DNA sequence: TGTGCCAGCAGTCTAGACAGGGGAAACACCATATATTTT.

The chain combines TRBV5-4 with TRBJ2-5; TRBD2 might be the D (6 bases). The J call may be mistaken, given a closer DNA end match to TRBJ2-7. Per germline, CDR1 SGHNT and CDR2 YYREEE (reference sequence). The CDR3 sequence is 13 residues long. The CDR3 DNA is TGTGCCAGCAGGCCGGGACTCCTCTACGAGCAGTACTTC. Translating it yields CASRPGLLYEQYF.

The rearrangement uses TRBV7-9 and TRBJ1-3, with D uncertain. V gave up 1 base and J gave up 0 bases, with 7 bases separating them. This CDR3 contains 15 residues. Germline CDR1 and CDR2: SEHNR and FQNEAQ (reference sequence). CDR3 sequence: CASSLDGSSGNTIYF. Here the CDR3 DNA reads TGTGCCAGCAGCTTAGATGGATCCTCTGGAAACACCATATATTTT.

This rearrangement joins TRBV19 to TRBJ2-7; D may be TRBD2 (6 bases). The CDR3 totals 14 residues. Germline CDR1 is LNHDA and CDR2 is SQIVND (reference sequence). V lost 5 bases and J lost 0, with 11 bases in between. As DNA, the CDR3 is TGTGCCAGTAGTGTCAAGCGGGCCTCCTACGAGCAGTACTTC. Its translation: CASSVKRASYEQYF.

This clone was detected once. In DNA form, the CDR3 reads TGCGCCAGCAGCCAAGAGTTGCAGCGGGAGGTGGACGAGCAGTACTTC. This encodes CASSQELQREVDEQYF. This rearrangement joins TRBV4-3 to TRBJ2-7; 9 nucleotides agree with TRBD2. The length of the CDR3 is 16 residues. The germline V gene encodes CDR1 LGHNA and CDR2 YSLEER. V lost 0 bases to trimming and J lost 5 bases; unmatched junction nucleotides: 8.

This chain links TRBV30 with TRBJ1-3; no reliable D call. CDR1 is GTSNPN, CDR2 SVGIG, per germline (reference sequence). The V end was cut by 1 base, the J end by 9 bases, with 7 bases between. The length of the CDR3 is 11 residues. CDR3 DNA: TGTGCCTGGAGTGCCCTCGGCACCATATATTTT. Its translation is CAWSALGTIYF.

The chain uses TRBV7-2 and TRBJ2-7, with D perhaps TRBD1 or TRBD2 (5 bases each). The CDR3 contains 14 residues. CDR1 and CDR2 from the germline V gene are SGHTA and FQGNSA. Trimming removed 5 bases from V and 0 bases from J, with 11 bases in between. The DNA of the CDR3 is TGTGCCAGCAGCCCCCGGGACGGCTCCTACGAGCAGTACTTC. This codes for CASSPRDGSYEQYF.

The chain carries TRBV25-1 and TRBJ2-3; 7 nucleotides align to TRBD2. The CDR3 length is 13 residues. Per germline, CDR1 MGHDK and CDR2 SYGVNS. The junction had 5 bases not matched to a gene; V was cut back by 5 bases and J by 6 bases. CDR3: CASSKEGGDTQYF. CDR3 nucleotides: TGTGCCAGCAGTAAGGAGGGAGGGGATACGCAGTATTTT.

This rearrangement joins TRBV25-1 to TRBJ2-1; D possibly corresponds to TRBD2 (6 bases). Trimming took 5 bases from V and 7 from J, leaving 12 bases between them. This CDR3 region has 13 residues. Germline V lookup: CDR1 MGHDK, CDR2 SYGVNS. The DNA for the CDR3 is TGTGCCAGCAGTCTCACGGGGAGGAATGAGCAGTTCTTC. Its protein is CASSLTGRNEQFF.

The chain is built from TRBV21-1 and TRBJ2-7; TRBD2 is the table's D call, not checked against the DNA. TRBV21-1 is listed as a pseudogene. The CDR3 totals 14 residues. The CDR3 sequence: CASSNKPPGFEQYF. CDR3 sequence (DNA): TGTGCCAGCAGCAACAAACCGCCCGGGTTCGAGCAGTACTTC.

This clone has a single count. The V call is TRBV7-2, the J call TRBJ2-6; 7 bases line up with TRBD1. Germline trimming cut 4 bases from V and 0 bases from J; bases unmatched to any gene: 0. Germline V CDR1 and CDR2: SGHTA, FQGNSA. The length of the CDR3 is 15 residues. The CDR3 nucleotides are TGTGCCAGCAGCTCAGGGGGCTCTGGGGCCAACGTCCTGACTTTC. It translates to CASSSGGSGANVLTF.

This clone was detected only once. The gene calls are TRBV19 and TRBJ2-1; D is perhaps TRBD2 (7 bases). This CDR3 contains 16 residues. V lost 0 bases to trimming and J lost 4 bases, with 13 bases between them. Germline V lookup: CDR1 LNHDA, CDR2 SQIVND (reference sequence). The DNA for the CDR3 is TGTGCCAGTAGTATAGAAGGACTAGGGGGTTACAATGAGCAGTTCTTC. This gives the protein CASSIEGLGGYNEQFF.

CDR3 protein: CASSRQGPSYEQYF. The CDR3 nucleotides read TGTGCCAGCAGCCGACAGGGTCCCAGCTACGAGCAGTACTTC. V and J are TRBV7-9 and TRBJ2-7; TRBD1 matches at 7 bases. V dropped 5 bases and J dropped 3; count of bases not matched to a gene: 7. Germline lookup yields CDR1 SEHNR and CDR2 FQNEAQ (reference sequence). This CDR3 has 14 amino acids.

This sequence joins TRBV5-5 and TRBJ1-1; D is uncertain. V was cut by 0 bases and J by 2 bases, with 11 bases left in between. Looked up from germline, CDR1 is SGHKS and CDR2 is YYEKEE (reference sequence). The CDR3 covers 15 residues. The CDR3 reads CASSLGSSRNTEAFF. The CDR3 DNA follows: TGTGCCAGCAGCTTGGGCTCTTCCAGAAACACTGAAGCTTTCTTT.

The chain carries TRBV5-8 and TRBJ1-6; 9 bases map to TRBD1. The CDR3 extends over 16 amino acids. In germline, CDR1 is SGHTS, CDR2 YDEGEE. J gave up 7 bases and V 0 bases, and 5 bases lay outside the gene matches. DNA of the CDR3: TGTGCCAGCAGCTTGGACGGACAGGGGAGGAATTCACCCCTCCACTTT. Encoded protein: CASSLDGQGRNSPLHF.

This chain uses TRBV15 with TRBJ1-2, with 7 positions matching TRBD1. Germline V gene sequence: CDR1 LNHNV, CDR2 YYDKDF (reference sequence). V dropped 2 bases and J dropped 4; count of bases not matched to a gene: 4. The length of the CDR3 is 14 residues. Here the CDR3 reads CATSRRDRIYGYTF. The CDR3 DNA sequence: TGTGCCACCAGCAGAAGGGACAGAATCTATGGCTACACCTTC.

This sequence joins TRBV6-5 and TRBJ2-1; no clear D. Germline CDR1 reads MNHEY; CDR2 reads SVGAGI. The CDR3 is made up of 16 amino acids. V lost 2 bases and J 0 bases, leaving 11 bases between the germline ends. CDR3 coding DNA: TGTGCCAGCAGTTACAGGCGCCAGAGCTCCTACAATGAGCAGTTCTTC. Protein sequence: CASSYRRQSSYNEQFF.